The clone carrying this T cell receptor beta chain has only a few counts. Its antigen is unidentified. The sample originates from a study of cytomegalovirus exposure and HLA in healthy donors. Study-level points and caveats: A prior analysis recorded that most TCR beta V segments were productive about 87% or about 30% of the time. A later analysis linked a missense DCLRE1C variant to TCR beta V- and J-gene trimming. CMV serostatus was the only immune exposure information that was available.

PCR primers comprised 60 Vbeta and 13 Jbeta primers. Some clones are missing from TCRdb's copy, which holds only in-frame ones; the method was immunoSEQ multiplex PCR. Of over 95,000 clones in the sample, about 80% are singletons; the top ten hold about 2%. V trimming: 3 bases; J trimming: 7 bases; junction bases outside the gene matches: 6. Germline CDR1 reads SGHTS; CDR2 reads YDEGEE. The CDR3 contains 15 residues. V is TRBV5-8 and J is TRBJ1-4, with 10 nucleotides matching TRBD1. This TCR came from a man aged 35-49 years in good health and CMV-seronegative. What was sequenced was PBMCs. In nucleotides, the CDR3 is TGTGCCAGCAGCTCGGGACAGGGGAGAGCTGAAAAACTGTTTTTT. Translated, it gives CASSSGQGRAEKLFF.